This T cell receptor beta chain stems from a study of CD8+CD57+ T cells in acquired aplastic anemia. Study information: Average DNA yield from sorted CD4+ and CD8+ cells was around 3.2 ug. Points from the study as a whole: Overlapping CD8+ CDR3 repertoires of patients and controls contained under 35 shared sequences.

CD8+CD57+ cell expansion had been shown by flow cytometry in patients chosen for sequencing. Each patient gave a blood sample that was collected before any therapy had been received. Profiling of TCR beta VDJ combinations and CDR3 sequences used genomic DNA as template. From the reads, TCRdb called clonotypes with MiXCR, one entry per CDR3 protein. The sample yields about 58,000 distinct CDR3 sequences, roughly three fifths seen once. This clonotype was counted only a few times. Its antigen is as yet unknown. The germline V and J ends were trimmed by 5 bases and 1 base, with 12 bases remaining between them. The CDR3 totals 15 residues. Germline CDR1 and CDR2: SGHTA and FQGNSA.

This receptor was taken from a human donor with aplastic anemia. Sequencing was carried out using sorted CD4+, CD8+, or CD8+CD57+ T cells (not recorded which) from PBMCs. The rearrangement links TRBV7-2 to TRBJ1-3; perhaps TRBD1 as D (5 bases). CDR3: CASSRGQGSGNTIYF. The DNA for the CDR3 is TGTGCCAGCAGCCGAGGGCAGGGTTCTGGAAACACCATATATTTT. The variable domain in full, completed from reference TRBV7-2 and TRBJ1-3, reads GAGVSQSPSNKVTEKGKDVELRCDPISGHTALYWYRQSLGQGLEFLIYFQGNSAPDKSGLPSDRFSAERTGGSVSTLTIQRTQQEDSAVYLCASSRGQGSGNTIYFGEGSWLTVV.